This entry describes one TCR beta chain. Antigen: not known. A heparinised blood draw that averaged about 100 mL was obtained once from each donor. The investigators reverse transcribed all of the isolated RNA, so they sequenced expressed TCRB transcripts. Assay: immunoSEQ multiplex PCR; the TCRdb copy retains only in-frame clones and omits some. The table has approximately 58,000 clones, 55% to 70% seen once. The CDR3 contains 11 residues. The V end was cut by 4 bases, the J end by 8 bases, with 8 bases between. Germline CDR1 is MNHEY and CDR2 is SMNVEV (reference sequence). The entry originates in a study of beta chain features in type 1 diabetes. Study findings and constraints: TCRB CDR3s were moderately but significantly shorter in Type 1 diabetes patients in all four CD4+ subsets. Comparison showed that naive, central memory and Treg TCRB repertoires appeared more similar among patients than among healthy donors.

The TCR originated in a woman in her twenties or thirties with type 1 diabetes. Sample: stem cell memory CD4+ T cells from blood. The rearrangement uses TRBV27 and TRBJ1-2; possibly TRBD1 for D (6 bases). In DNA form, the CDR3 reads TGTGCCAGCAGTTCCAGGGGAGGCTACACCTTC. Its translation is CASSSRGGYTF.